This entry is about one T cell receptor beta chain. The antigen is undetermined. This sample stems from a study of T cell responses to AZD1222 COVID-19 vaccine. Study-wide results and limits: Baseline antibody screening turned up just six seropositive AZD1222 recipients. Across the whole spike, CD4 TCRs peaked at regions 160-218 and 743-854. Donors were largely white British and mainly female; clonal diversity was possibly underestimated.

Germline CDR1 MNHEY, CDR2 SMNVEV (reference sequence). V was trimmed by 5 bases and J by 2 bases, leaving 18 bases between them. The CDR3 loop spans 16 amino acids. Repertoires were generated with immunoSEQ multiplex PCR, while TCRdb's copy carries only in-frame clones and drops some. The sample records 200,000 to 250,000 clones, roughly 94% being singletons. The chain combines TRBV27 with TRBJ1-1, with TRBD1 as a possible D gene (6 bases). The TCR sequence derives from an adult who received the MenACWY meningococcal vaccine as a control. This specimen consisted of peripheral blood, obtained 28 days after the second dose of the MenACWY control vaccine. CDR3: CASSLSGGGLNTEAFF. CDR3 in DNA: TGTGCCAGCAGTCTCTCCGGGGGGGGCTTAAACACTGAAGCTTTCTTT.